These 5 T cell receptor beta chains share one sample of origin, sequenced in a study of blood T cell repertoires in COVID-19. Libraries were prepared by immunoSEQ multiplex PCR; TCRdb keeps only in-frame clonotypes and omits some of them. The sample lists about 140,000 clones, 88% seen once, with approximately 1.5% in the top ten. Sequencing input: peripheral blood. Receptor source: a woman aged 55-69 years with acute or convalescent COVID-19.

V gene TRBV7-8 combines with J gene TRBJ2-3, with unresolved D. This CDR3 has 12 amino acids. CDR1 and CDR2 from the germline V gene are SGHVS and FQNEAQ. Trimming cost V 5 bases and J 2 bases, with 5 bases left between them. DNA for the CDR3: TGTGCCAGCAGCCCGTACACAGATACGCAGTATTTT. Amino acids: CASSPYTDTQYF.

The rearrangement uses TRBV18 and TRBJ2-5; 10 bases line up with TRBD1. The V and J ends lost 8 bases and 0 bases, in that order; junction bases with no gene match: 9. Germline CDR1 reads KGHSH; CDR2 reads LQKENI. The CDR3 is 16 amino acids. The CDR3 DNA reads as TGTGCCAGCACTTACCCGGACAGGGGGTACCAAGAGACCCAGTACTTC. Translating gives CASTYPDRGYQETQYF.

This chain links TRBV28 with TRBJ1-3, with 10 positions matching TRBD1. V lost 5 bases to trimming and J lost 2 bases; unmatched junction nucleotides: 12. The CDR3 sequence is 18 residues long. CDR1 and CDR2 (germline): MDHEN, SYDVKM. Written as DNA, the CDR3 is TGTGCCAGCAGTCATCCACTCGCGACAGGGGGCGCTGGAAACACCATATATTTT. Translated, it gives CASSHPLATGGAGNTIYF.

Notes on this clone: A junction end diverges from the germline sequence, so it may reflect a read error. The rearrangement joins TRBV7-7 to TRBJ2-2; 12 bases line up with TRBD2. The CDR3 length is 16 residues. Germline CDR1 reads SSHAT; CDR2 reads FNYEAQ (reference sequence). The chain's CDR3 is CASSSSGGANTGELFF. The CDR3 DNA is TGTGCTAGCAGCTCTAGCGGGGGGGCGAACACCGGGGAGCTGTTTTTT.

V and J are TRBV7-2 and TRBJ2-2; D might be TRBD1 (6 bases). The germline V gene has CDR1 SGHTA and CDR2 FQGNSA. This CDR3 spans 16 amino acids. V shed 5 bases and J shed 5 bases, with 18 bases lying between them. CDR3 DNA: TGTGCCAGCAGCCCGCTCCGGGTCCAGGGGACCGGGGAGCTGTTTTTT. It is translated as CASSPLRVQGTGELFF.